These T cell receptor beta chains were read from a single sample in a study of cytomegalovirus exposure and HLA in healthy donors. Repertoires were generated with immunoSEQ multiplex PCR, while TCRdb's copy carries only in-frame clones and drops some. Of 160,000 or so clones in the sample, approximately 86% were seen once. Sequencing input: PBMCs. Source of these receptors: a man aged 30-40 years in good health and CMV-seropositive. CDR3s include the opening cysteine and the closing phenylalanine or tryptophan. The order of the fields is D gene, V gene, J gene, clone size, CDR3 DNA, CDR3 protein. The D gene is left open where the match is weak. Part of the rows lack a size; the others show once, few, many or a class for expanded clones.

NA	TRBV18	TRBJ1-1	NA	TGTGCCAGCTCAGAGGGCATGAACACTGAAGCTTTCTTT	CASSEGMNTEAFF
TRBD1	TRBV28	TRBJ2-7	NA	TGTGCCAGCACCCAGGTCAGGGGGTTCACCTACGAGCAGTACTTC	CASTQVRGFTYEQYF
TRBD1	TRBV9	TRBJ1-3	NA	TGTGCCAGCAGCGTAGGGACAGGGGGCTCTGGAAACACCATATATTTT	CASSVGTGGSGNTIYF
TRBD2	TRBV28	TRBJ2-7	NA	TGTGCCAGCCGGTATAGCGGGGGGCGGGAGCAGTACTTC	CASRYSGGREQYF
TRBD2	TRBV4-1	TRBJ2-1	NA	TGCGCCAGCAGCCAAGCGTGGGGGACTAGCGGGGGGGCCTACAATGAGCAGTTCTTC	CASSQAWGTSGGAYNEQFF
NA	TRBV5-4	TRBJ2-5	NA	TGTGCCAGCAGCTACGGGACAATTAGAGAGACCCAGTACTTC	CASSYGTIRETQYF
TRBD1	TRBV27	TRBJ1-3	NA	TGTGCCAGCAGTTTAACAGGGGCCAGAAACACCATATATTTT	CASSLTGARNTIYF
TRBD2	TRBV18	TRBJ2-3	once	TGTGCCAGCTCACCGAGAGGGCGGGGGGGCCTGGATACGCAGTATTTT	CASSPRGRGGLDTQYF
NA	TRBV7-8	TRBJ2-1	NA	TGTGCCAGCGAGATTTACAATGAGCAGTTCTTC	CASEIYNEQFF
TRBD1	TRBV9	TRBJ1-1	NA	TGTGCCAGCAGCGTAGGGCCAGGGGGCCGCATGAACACTGAAGCTTTCTTT	CASSVGPGGRMNTEAFF
TRBD2	TRBV5-1	TRBJ2-5	NA	TGCGCCAGCAGTTCCTCAGCGGGGGGATCAGAGACCCAGTACTTC	CASSSSAGGSETQYF
NA	TRBV6-5	TRBJ1-4	NA	TGTGCCAGCTCCATTGCAACTAATGAAAAACTGTTTTTT	CASSIATNEKLFF
TRBD1	TRBV19	TRBJ2-7	NA	TGTGCCAGTAGCCCCGACAGGGTAAACGAGCAGTACTTC	CASSPDRVNEQYF
NA	TRBV15	TRBJ2-5	once	TGTGCCACCAGCAGAGGGCAGGCCCCAGAGACCCAGTACTTC	CATSRGQAPETQYF
TRBD2	TRBV2	TRBJ2-5	NA	TGTGCCACCCCCCCGGGACTAGCAAAGGAGACCCAGTACTTC	CATPPGLAKETQYF
TRBD1	TRBV6-5	TRBJ2-5	NA	TGTGCCAGCAGTTACGGGGACAGGGCGCAAGAGACCCAGTACTTC	CASSYGDRAQETQYF
NA	TRBV7-9	TRBJ2-2	NA	TGTGCCAGCAGCTTAGTTGGCTTCACCGGGGAGCTGTTTTTT	CASSLVGFTGELFF
TRBD1	TRBV7-2	TRBJ2-7	NA	TGTGCCAGCAGCGTCCGGGACAGGGGCGGCGAGCAGTACTTC	CASSVRDRGGEQYF
TRBD1	TRBV2	TRBJ2-7	NA	TGTGCCAGCAGACAAAGCCGACAGGGGTCCTCCTACGAGCAGTACTTC	CASRQSRQGSSYEQYF
NA	TRBV6-5	TRBJ1-4	NA	TGTGCCAGCAGTTACTATTCGGGGGAAAAACTGTTTTTT	CASSYYSGEKLFF
NA	TRBV2	TRBJ2-7	once	TGTGCCAGCTCCCCAGGTCTTTCCTCCGAGCAGTACTTC	CASSPGLSSEQYF
TRBD2	TRBV6-6	TRBJ2-1	NA	TGTGCCAGCAGCCAACCACTAGCGGGGGGGCCTGGGGAGCAGTTCTTC	CASSQPLAGGPGEQFF
NA	TRBV7-9	TRBJ2-3	NA	TGTGCCAGCAGCTTCCGGACACCTAGCACAGATACGCAGTATTTT	CASSFRTPSTDTQYF
TRBD1	TRBV6-1	TRBJ2-7	NA	TGTGCCAGCGGGACAGGGGGACACGAGCAGTACTTC	CASGTGGHEQYF
TRBD1	TRBV7-9	TRBJ1-6	NA	TGTGCCACAGGAGGACAGGGTAATTCACCCCTCCACTTT	CATGGQGNSPLHF
TRBD1	TRBV4-3	TRBJ2-3	NA	TGCGCCAGCAGCCAAGGGGCCGGGCACAGGGGCCGCACAGATACGCAGTATTTT	CASSQGAGHRGRTDTQYF
NA	TRBV9	TRBJ2-3	NA	TGTGCCAGCAGCGTAGGGGTCGGGTCGGATACGCAGTATTTT	CASSVGVGSDTQYF
NA	TRBV5-1	TRBJ2-5	NA	TGCGCCAGCAAGGGTCATGGGACACCCCAAGAGACCCAGTACTTC	CASKGHGTPQETQYF
TRBD2	TRBV10-1	TRBJ2-5	NA	TGCGCCAGCAGTATACCAGCGGGGTTCGCAGAGACCCAGTACTTC	CASSIPAGFAETQYF
NA	TRBV27	TRBJ2-7	NA	TGTGCCACCAGGAGGGAGAGCTCCTACGAGCAGTACTTC	CATRRESSYEQYF
NA	TRBV7-9	TRBJ1-4	NA	TGTGCCAGCAGCTTAGACCGGGGAATTGGAAAACTGTTTTTT	CASSLDRGIGKLFF
TRBD2	TRBV5-4	TRBJ2-5	NA	TGTGCCAGCAGTTTCGAAGCGGGGGGGCAAGAGACCCAGTACTTC	CASSFEAGGQETQYF
TRBD2	TRBV7-8	TRBJ2-3	NA	TGTGCCAGCAGCTTAACCTGGGATCTAGCGGGGGCCTCAGATACGCAGTATTTT	CASSLTWDLAGASDTQYF
NA	TRBV11-3	TRBJ2-7	NA	TGTGCCAGCAGCCCAGACCCTAGCGCTGAGCAGTACTTC	CASSPDPSAEQYF
NA	TRBV25-1	TRBJ1-2	NA	TGTGCCAGCAGTGACGACGGAGACGGCTACACCTTC	CASSDDGDGYTF
NA	TRBV11-1	TRBJ2-5	NA	TGTGCCAGCAGCTTAGGAGAGGGTTGGTTGGAGACCCAGTACTTC	CASSLGEGWLETQYF
TRBD1	TRBV27	TRBJ1-5	NA	TGTGCCAGCAGTCCCCGGGACAGGGGGTTCTATAGCAATCAGCCCCAGCATTTT	CASSPRDRGFYSNQPQHF
NA	TRBV18	TRBJ2-5	once	TGTGCCAGCTCACCAGATCGGGAGACCCAGTACTTC	CASSPDRETQYF
TRBD1	TRBV6-1	TRBJ2-1	NA	TGTGCCAGCAGTGAAGTGGGACAGTGGGATGAGCAGTTCTTC	CASSEVGQWDEQFF
NA	TRBV1	TRBJ2-3	NA	TGCACCAGCAGCCAAGAGCGGGGCTGCACAGATACGCAGTATTTT	CTSSQERGCTDTQYF